Each of the 6 T cell receptor beta chains below was sequenced from the same sample in a study of T cell responses to AZD1222 COVID-19 vaccine. This table comes from immunoSEQ multiplex PCR, and its TCRdb copy is limited to in-frame clones, with some not included. This table has about 130,000 clones, 70% to 90% appearing once. The sequences come from peripheral blood, collected on day 0 of AZD1222 vaccination. The source of these receptors is an adult in good health.

V is TRBV28 and J is TRBJ1-1; possibly TRBD1 for D (6 bases). The CDR3 has 16 residues. Trimming removed 2 bases at V and 3 bases at J, with 16 bases between. CDR1 MDHEN and CDR2 SYDVKM come from the germline V gene. CDR3 region: CASSLVGGGKDTEAFF. The CDR3 nucleotides read TGTGCCAGCAGTTTAGTAGGAGGGGGTAAGGACACTGAAGCTTTCTTT. Filled out from reference TRBV28 and TRBJ1-1, the complete variable domain reads DVKVTQSSRYLVKRTGEKVFLECVQDMDHENMFWYRQDPGLGLRLIYFSYDVKMKEKGDIPEGYSVSREKKERFSLILESASTNQTSMYLCASSLVGGGKDTEAFFGQGTRLTVV.

The chain uses TRBV29-1 and TRBJ1-1; the match to TRBD1 covers 7 bases. This CDR3 contains 12 residues. Germline-derived CDR1 and CDR2 are SQVTM and ANQGSEA. The trim removed 7 bases at V and 0 bases at J, leaving 2 bases unmatched. CDR3 nucleotides: TGCAGCGCGGGACAGATGAACACTGAAGCTTTCTTT. Amino acids: CSAGQMNTEAFF.

The chain has TRBV19 and TRBJ2-5; 12 nucleotides line up with TRBD2. There are 15 residues in the CDR3. Germline CDR1 is LNHDA and CDR2 is SQIVND (reference sequence). V shed 6 bases and J 2 bases; nucleotides not matched to a gene: 4. The DNA for the CDR3 is TGTGCCAGTAGGACTAGCGGGAGATCGCAAGAGACCCAGTACTTC. It is translated as CASRTSGRSQETQYF.

This clone was observed a few times. The chain recombines TRBV10-2 with TRBJ1-3, with 7 bases identical to TRBD1. V lost 6 bases and J lost 0; bases outside the gene matches: 11. CDR3 length equals 17 residues. Germline V CDR1 and CDR2: WSHSY, SAAADI. This chain's CDR3 is CASRPKTGTDSGNTIYF. CDR3 DNA sequence: TGCGCCAGCAGACCCAAAACCGGGACAGACTCTGGAAACACCATATATTTT.

The chain is built from TRBV2 and TRBJ1-5, with unresolved D. Per the germline V gene, CDR1 is SNHLY and CDR2 is FYNNEI. The CDR3 sequence is 13 residues long. Trimming removed 11 bases at V and 0 bases at J, with 11 bases between. The CDR3 nucleotides read TGTGCCTCCCGGCCGGGTAGCAATCAGCCCCAGCATTTT. Its protein product is CASRPGSNQPQHF. Complete variable domain (other parts from reference TRBV2 and TRBJ1-5): EPEVTQTPSHQVTQMGQEVILRCVPISNHLYFYWYRQILGQKVEFLVSFYNNEISEKSEIFDDQFSVERPDGSNFTLKIRSTKLEDSAMYFCASRPGSNQPQHFGDGTRLSIL.

The chain has TRBV28 and TRBJ1-2, with a tentative D call TRBD1 (6 bases). The CDR3 extends over 14 amino acids. Trimming pared 10 bases from V and 0 bases from J, leaving 15 bases between. Germline V lookup: CDR1 MDHEN, CDR2 SYDVKM. The CDR3 DNA reads TGTGCCATACAGGGTTTTTCGGCTAACTATGGCTACACCTTC. Amino acid sequence: CAIQGFSANYGYTF.